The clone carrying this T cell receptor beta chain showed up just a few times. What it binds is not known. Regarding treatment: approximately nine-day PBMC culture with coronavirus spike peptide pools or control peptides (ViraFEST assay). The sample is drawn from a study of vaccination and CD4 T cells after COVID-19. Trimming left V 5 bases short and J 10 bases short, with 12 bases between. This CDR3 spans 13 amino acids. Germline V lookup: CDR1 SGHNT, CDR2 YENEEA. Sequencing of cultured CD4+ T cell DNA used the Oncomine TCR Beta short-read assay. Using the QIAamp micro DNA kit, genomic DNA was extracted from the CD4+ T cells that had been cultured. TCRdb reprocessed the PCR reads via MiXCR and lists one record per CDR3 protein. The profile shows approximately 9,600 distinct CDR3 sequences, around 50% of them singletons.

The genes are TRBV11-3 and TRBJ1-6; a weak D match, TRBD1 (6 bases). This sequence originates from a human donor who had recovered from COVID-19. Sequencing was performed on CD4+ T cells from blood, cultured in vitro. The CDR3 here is CASSPEGGSPLHF. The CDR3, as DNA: TGTGCCAGCAGCCCGGAAGGGGGATCACCCCTCCACTTT. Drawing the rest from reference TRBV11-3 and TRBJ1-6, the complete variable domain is EAGVVQSPRYKIIEKKQPVAFWCNPISGHNTLYWYLQNLGQGPELLIRYENEEAVDDSQLPKDRFSAERLKGVDSTLKIQPAELGDSAVYLCASSPEGGSPLHFGNGTRLTVT.